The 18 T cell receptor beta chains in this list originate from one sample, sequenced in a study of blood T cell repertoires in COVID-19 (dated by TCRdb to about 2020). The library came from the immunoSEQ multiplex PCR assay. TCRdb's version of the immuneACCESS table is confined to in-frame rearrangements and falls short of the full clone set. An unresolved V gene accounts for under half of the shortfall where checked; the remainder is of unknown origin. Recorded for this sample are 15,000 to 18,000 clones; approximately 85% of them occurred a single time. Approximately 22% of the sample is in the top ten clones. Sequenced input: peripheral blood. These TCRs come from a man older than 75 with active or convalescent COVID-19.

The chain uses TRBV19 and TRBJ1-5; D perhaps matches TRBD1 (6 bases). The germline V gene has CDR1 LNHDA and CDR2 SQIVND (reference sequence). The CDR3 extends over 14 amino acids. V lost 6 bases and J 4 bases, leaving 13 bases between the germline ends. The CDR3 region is CASSQTGINQPQHF. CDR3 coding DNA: TGTGCCAGTAGCCAGACAGGAATTAATCAGCCCCAGCATTTT.

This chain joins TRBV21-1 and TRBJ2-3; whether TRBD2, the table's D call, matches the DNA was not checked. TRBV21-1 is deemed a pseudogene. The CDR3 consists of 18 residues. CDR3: CASSKGTSGGSYTDTQYF. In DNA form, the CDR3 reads TGTGCCAGCAGCAAAGGGACTAGCGGGGGGTCATATACAGATACGCAGTATTTT.

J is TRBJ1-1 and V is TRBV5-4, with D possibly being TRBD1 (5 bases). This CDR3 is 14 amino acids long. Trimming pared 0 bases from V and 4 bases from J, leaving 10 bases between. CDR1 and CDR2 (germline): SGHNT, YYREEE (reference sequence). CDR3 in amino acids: CASSLGQGGTEAFF. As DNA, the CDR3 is TGTGCCAGCAGCTTGGGGCAGGGAGGCACTGAAGCTTTCTTT.

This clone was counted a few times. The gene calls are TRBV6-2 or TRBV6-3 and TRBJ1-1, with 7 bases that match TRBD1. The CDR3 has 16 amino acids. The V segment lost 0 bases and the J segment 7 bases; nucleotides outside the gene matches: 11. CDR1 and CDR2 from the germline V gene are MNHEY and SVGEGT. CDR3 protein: CASSYSVGTALNEAFF. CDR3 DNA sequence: TGTGCCAGCAGTTACTCAGTAGGGACAGCTCTCAATGAAGCTTTCTTT.

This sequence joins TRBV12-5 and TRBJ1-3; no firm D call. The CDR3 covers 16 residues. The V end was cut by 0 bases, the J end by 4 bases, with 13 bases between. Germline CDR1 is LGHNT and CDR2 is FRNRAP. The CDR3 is CASGLVYYGSGNTIYF. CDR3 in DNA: TGTGCTAGTGGTTTGGTTTATTATGGGAGCGGAAACACCATATATTTT.

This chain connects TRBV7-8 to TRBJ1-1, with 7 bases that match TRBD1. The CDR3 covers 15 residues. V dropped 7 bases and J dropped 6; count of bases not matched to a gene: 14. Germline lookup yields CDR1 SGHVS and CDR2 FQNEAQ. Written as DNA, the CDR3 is TGTGCCAGCATCCCTGGTAGACAGGGTTGGCCTGAAGCTTTCTTT. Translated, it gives CASIPGRQGWPEAFF.

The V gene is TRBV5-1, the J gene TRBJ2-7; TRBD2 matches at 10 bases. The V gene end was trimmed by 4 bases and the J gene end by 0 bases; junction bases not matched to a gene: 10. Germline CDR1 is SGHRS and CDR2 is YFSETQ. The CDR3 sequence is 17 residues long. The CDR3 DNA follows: TGCGCCAGCAGCAGGAGTCTAGCGGGGGCTACCTCCTACGAGCAGTACTTC. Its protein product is CASSRSLAGATSYEQYF.

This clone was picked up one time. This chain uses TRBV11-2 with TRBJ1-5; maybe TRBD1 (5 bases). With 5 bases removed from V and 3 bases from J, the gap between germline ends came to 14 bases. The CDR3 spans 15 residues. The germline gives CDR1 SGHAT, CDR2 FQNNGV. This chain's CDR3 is CASSPSGGFNQPQHF. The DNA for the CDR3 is TGTGCCAGCAGCCCATCCGGGGGATTCAATCAGCCCCAGCATTTT.

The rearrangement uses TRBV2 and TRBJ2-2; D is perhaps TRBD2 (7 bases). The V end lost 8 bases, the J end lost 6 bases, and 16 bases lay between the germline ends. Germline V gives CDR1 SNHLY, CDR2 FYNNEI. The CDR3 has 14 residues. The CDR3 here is CASDSGGLAGELFF. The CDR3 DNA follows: TGTGCCAGCGATTCCGGGGGGCTAGCCGGGGAGCTGTTTTTT. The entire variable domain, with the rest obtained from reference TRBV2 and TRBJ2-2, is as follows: EPEVTQTPSHQVTQMGQEVILRCVPISNHLYFYWYRQILGQKVEFLVSFYNNEISEKSEIFDDQFSVERPDGSNFTLKIRSTKLEDSAMYFCASDSGGLAGELFFGEGSRLTVL.

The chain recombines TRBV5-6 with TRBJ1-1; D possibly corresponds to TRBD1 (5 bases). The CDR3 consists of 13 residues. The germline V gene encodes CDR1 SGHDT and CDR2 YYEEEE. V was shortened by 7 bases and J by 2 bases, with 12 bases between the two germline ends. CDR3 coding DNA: TGTGCCAGCCCTCACAGGAATAACACTGAAGCTTTCTTT. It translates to CASPHRNNTEAFF.

The CDR3 bases are TGTGCCAGTAGTCCAGGGTTACAAGAGACCCAGTACTTC. It is translated as CASSPGLQETQYF. The V and J genes are TRBV19 and TRBJ2-5; maybe TRBD1 (5 bases). The CDR3 is 13 amino acids. Germline V gives CDR1 LNHDA, CDR2 SQIVND (reference sequence). V lost 5 bases and J 2 bases, leaving 9 bases between the germline ends.

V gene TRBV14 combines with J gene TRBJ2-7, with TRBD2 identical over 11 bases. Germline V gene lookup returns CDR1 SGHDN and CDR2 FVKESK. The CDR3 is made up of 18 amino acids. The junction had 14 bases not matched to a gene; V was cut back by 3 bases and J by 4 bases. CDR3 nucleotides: TGTGCCAGCAGCCACGGACTAGCGGGCGGCGGTGGGATATACGAGCAGTACTTC. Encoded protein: CASSHGLAGGGGIYEQYF.

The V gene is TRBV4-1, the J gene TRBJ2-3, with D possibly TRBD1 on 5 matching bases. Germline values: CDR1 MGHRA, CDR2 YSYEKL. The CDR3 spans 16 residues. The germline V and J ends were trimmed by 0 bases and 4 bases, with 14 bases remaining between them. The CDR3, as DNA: TGCGCCAGCAGCCAAGACTGGGGCGTGACGGCAGATACGCAGTATTTT. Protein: CASSQDWGVTADTQYF.

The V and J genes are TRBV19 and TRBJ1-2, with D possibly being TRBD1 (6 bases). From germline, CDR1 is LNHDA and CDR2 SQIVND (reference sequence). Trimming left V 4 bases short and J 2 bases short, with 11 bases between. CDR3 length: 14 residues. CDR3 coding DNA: TGTGCCAGTAGTAAGTGGCAGGGGAACTATGGCTACACCTTC. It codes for CASSKWQGNYGYTF.

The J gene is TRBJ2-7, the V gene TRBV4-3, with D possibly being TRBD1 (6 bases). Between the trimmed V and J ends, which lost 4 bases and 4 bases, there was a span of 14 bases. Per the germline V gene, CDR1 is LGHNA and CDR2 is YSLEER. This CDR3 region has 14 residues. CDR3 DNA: TGCGCCAGCAGCCCCCTCCAGGGGTCGTACGAGCAGTACTTC. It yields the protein CASSPLQGSYEQYF.

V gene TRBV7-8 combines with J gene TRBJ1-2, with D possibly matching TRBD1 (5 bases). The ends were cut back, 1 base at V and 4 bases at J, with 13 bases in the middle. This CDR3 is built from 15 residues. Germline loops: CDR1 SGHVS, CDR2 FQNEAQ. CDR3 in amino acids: CASSLGGGNGYGYTF. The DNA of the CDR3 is TGTGCCAGCAGCTTAGGTGGGGGGAACGGCTATGGCTACACCTTC.

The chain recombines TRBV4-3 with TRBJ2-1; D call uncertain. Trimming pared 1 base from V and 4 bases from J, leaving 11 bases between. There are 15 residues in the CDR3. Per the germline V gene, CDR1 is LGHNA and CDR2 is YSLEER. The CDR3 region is CASSQVSGLYNEQFF. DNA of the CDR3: TGCGCCAGCAGCCAAGTATCCGGGTTATACAATGAGCAGTTCTTC.

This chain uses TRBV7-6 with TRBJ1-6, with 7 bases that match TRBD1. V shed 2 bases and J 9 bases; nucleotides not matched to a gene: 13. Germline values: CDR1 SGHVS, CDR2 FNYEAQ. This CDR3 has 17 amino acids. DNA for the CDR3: TGTGCCAGCAGCTTATACGTTCCGTTGGCAGGGGGTTCACCCCTCCACTTT. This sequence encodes CASSLYVPLAGGSPLHF.